This record concerns one T cell receptor (beta chain) sequence. The V end lost 5 bases, the J end lost 0 bases, and 15 bases lay between the germline ends. The CDR3 has 16 amino acids. The germline V gene encodes CDR1 SGHVS and CDR2 FQNEAQ. The sample comes from a study of immune evolution from preneoplasia to lung adenocarcinoma. Assay: immunoSEQ multiplex PCR; the TCRdb copy retains only in-frame clones and omits some. Here the sample spans about 6,300 clones, roughly 79% being singletons. Patients had resection in Japan or China between the mid-2010s and the late 2010s. Material: FFPE adjacent normal lung tissue. The receptor was isolated from an older donor with lung adenocarcinoma. V is TRBV7-8 and J is TRBJ2-3, with unresolved D. The CDR3 DNA follows: TGTGCCAGCAGCCCAAGAGGTGAAACTAGCACAGATACGCAGTATTTT. Translation: CASSPRGETSTDTQYF. The full variable domain, in which reference TRBV7-8 and TRBJ2-3 provide the parts outside the CDR3, is GAGVSQSPRYKVAKRGQDVALRCDPISGHVSLFWYQQALGQGPEFLTYFQNEAQLDKSGLPSDRFFAERPEGSVSTLKIQRTQQEDSAVYLCASSPRGETSTDTQYFGPGTRLTVL.